These 20 T cell receptor beta chains were all obtained from the same sample, sequenced in a study of T cell responses to AZD1222 COVID-19 vaccine. Produced via immunoSEQ multiplex PCR; TCRdb's table is partial and in-frame only. Seen here are about 21,000 clones, 82% observed once, and the top ten hold roughly 40%. Material: peripheral blood, obtained on day 0 of AZD1222 vaccination. The receptor set was obtained from an adult in good health.

Remarks on this clone: Its ends do not fully match the called genes, so a read error is possible. The chain links TRBV11-2 to TRBJ2-1, with 7 bases identical to TRBD1. The germline V gene has CDR1 SGHAT and CDR2 FQNNGV. The CDR3 contains 16 residues. As DNA, the CDR3 is TGTGCCGGCAGCAGAGGGACAGAGCCCTTCTACAATGAGCAGTTCTTC. It yields the protein CAGSRGTEPFYNEQFF.

This clone was seen just once. The junction does not match germline at one end; this may be a read error. The chain recombines TRBV4-1 with TRBJ1-3, with D perhaps matching TRBD1 (5 bases). The CDR3 contains 16 residues. Germline CDR1 MGHRA, CDR2 YSYEKL. This CDR3 reads CASSEDTGLTGNTIYF. The CDR3, as DNA: TGCGCCAGCAGCGAAGATACGGGGCTTACTGGAAACACCATATATTTT.

The V gene is TRBV29-1, the J gene TRBJ2-7, with TRBD1 identical over 7 bases. Trimming removed 7 bases from V and 3 bases from J; junction bases left unmatched: 6. CDR1 and CDR2 from the germline V gene are SQVTM and ANQGSEA. This CDR3 has 12 amino acids. The CDR3 is CSAGTADYEQYF. The CDR3 DNA sequence: TGCAGCGCAGGGACAGCCGACTACGAGCAGTACTTC.

This clone was recorded a few times. The junction and the germline gene differ at one end; a read error may be behind it. The chain recombines TRBV2 with TRBJ2-7; weak D call: TRBD1 (5 bases). Per germline, CDR1 SNHLY and CDR2 FYNNEI. The CDR3 has 14 residues. The DNA for the CDR3 is TGTGCCAGCATTGGGGCAGGCGAACCGTACGGGCAGTACTTC. Residues: CASIGAGEPYGQYF.

This sequence joins TRBV29-1 and TRBJ2-3; TRBD2 aligns across 9 bases. The CDR3 length is 16 residues. Trimming at V came to 6 bases and at J to 0 bases, leaving 10 bases not matched to a gene. The germline CDR1 and CDR2 sequences are SQVTM and ANQGSEA. The chain's CDR3 is CSVHGLARTSTDTQYF. For the CDR3, the DNA is TGCAGCGTCCACGGACTAGCGAGAACTAGCACAGATACGCAGTATTTT.

CDR3 in DNA: TGTGCCAGCAGCTCTACTAACTCGGGACGTGGTGCCTACGAGCAGTACTTC. Translating it yields CASSSTNSGRGAYEQYF. The V and J genes are TRBV7-9 and TRBJ2-7; tentatively, D is TRBD1 or TRBD2 (5 bases each). The CDR3 spans 17 residues. Germline loops: CDR1 SEHNR, CDR2 FQNEAQ (reference sequence). V shed 4 bases and J shed 2 bases, with 21 bases lying between them. Full variable domain (remainder filled in from reference TRBV7-9 and TRBJ2-7): DTGVSQNPRHKITKRGQNVTFRCDPISEHNRLYWYRQTLGQGPEFLTYFQNEAQLEKSRLLSDRFSAERPKGSFSTLEIQRTEQGDSAMYLCASSSTNSGRGAYEQYFGPGTRLTVT.

The chain carries TRBV7-9 and TRBJ1-2; TRBD1 matches at 7 bases. This CDR3 has 16 amino acids. Germline-derived CDR1 and CDR2 are SEHNR and FQNEAQ (reference sequence). The V segment lost 5 bases and the J segment 8 bases; nucleotides outside the gene matches: 17. CDR3 sequence reads: CASSIRFTGDLEGYTF. The CDR3 DNA reads as TGTGCCAGCAGCATAAGATTCACAGGGGATTTGGAAGGCTACACCTTC.

The chain carries TRBV28 and TRBJ2-7; either TRBD1 or TRBD2 may supply D (5 bases each). The CDR3 covers 13 residues. Trimming cost V 6 bases and J 5 bases, with 14 bases left between them. Germline-derived CDR1 and CDR2 are MDHEN and SYDVKM. The CDR3 DNA reads TGTGCCAGCAGGCCTCCGAGGGGAGACGAGCAGTACTTC. It specifies CASRPPRGDEQYF.

The count of this clone is one. The rearrangement uses TRBV11-1 and TRBJ2-1, with 9 bases identical to TRBD2. The junction had 2 bases not matched to a gene; V was cut back by 5 bases and J by 0 bases. CDR3 length: 15 residues. From germline, CDR1 is SGHAT and CDR2 FQDESV (reference sequence). The CDR3 nucleotides are TGTGCCAGCAGCGATAGCGGGGGCTCCTACAATGAGCAGTTCTTC. This sequence encodes CASSDSGGSYNEQFF.

This chain joins TRBV28 and TRBJ2-1; D is unclear. Germline CDR1 reads MDHEN; CDR2 reads SYDVKM. V lost 2 bases and J 5 bases, leaving 13 bases between the germline ends. This CDR3 contains 15 residues. CDR3 loop: CASSLVVDLNNEQFF. In nucleotides, the CDR3 is TGTGCCAGCAGTTTAGTAGTGGACCTAAACAATGAGCAGTTCTTC.

V gene TRBV4-3 combines with J gene TRBJ2-2; D is unclear. Trimming removed 0 bases at V and 6 bases at J, with 8 bases between. The CDR3 has 14 residues. From germline, CDR1 is LGHNA and CDR2 YSLEER. The DNA of the CDR3 is TGCGCCAGCAGCCAAGACAGAGTCCCCGGGGAGCTGTTTTTT. Its protein product is CASSQDRVPGELFF.

The J gene is TRBJ2-4, the V gene TRBV13; a possible D gene is TRBD2 (5 bases). CDR3 length equals 13 residues. Between the trimmed V and J ends, which lost 4 bases and 7 bases, there was a span of 11 bases. The germline gives CDR1 PRHDT, CDR2 FYEKMQ (reference sequence). This chain's CDR3 is CASSYLSGNIQYF. In DNA, the CDR3 is TGTGCCAGCAGCTACTTAAGCGGTAACATTCAGTACTTC.

A few counts support this clone. The CDR3 nucleotides are TGTGCCAGTAGCTCCAGACAGGGATTTTCACCCCTCCACTTT. Residues: CASSSRQGFSPLHF. The chain joins TRBV19 to TRBJ1-6; 7 nucleotides align to TRBD1. In germline, CDR1 is LNHDA, CDR2 SQIVND (reference sequence). V dropped 6 bases and J dropped 9; count of bases not matched to a gene: 8. CDR3 length: 14 amino acids.

The chain uses TRBV5-5 and TRBJ2-7, with a weak D call TRBD1 (6 bases). The length of the CDR3 is 15 residues. V was pared by 3 bases and J by 2 bases, with 15 bases between. Looked up from germline, CDR1 is SGHKS and CDR2 is YYEKEE (reference sequence). The CDR3 reads CASSSKGDGPYEQYF. CDR3 bases: TGTGCCAGCAGCTCGAAGGGGGACGGACCCTACGAGCAGTACTTC.

This clone was recorded once. The chain couples TRBV7-9 to TRBJ1-6; no clear D. This CDR3 spans 15 amino acids. Germline CDR1 is SEHNR and CDR2 is FQNEAQ (reference sequence). V lost 3 bases, J lost 0 bases, and 6 bases lay in between. The CDR3 DNA reads TGTGCCAGCAGCTTGGGAAACTCCTATAATTCACCCCTCCACTTT. Translated: CASSLGNSYNSPLHF.

Relative to its sample, this clone is medium-sized. The chain combines TRBV4-1 with TRBJ2-2; D not certain. Germline CDR1 reads MGHRA; CDR2 reads YSYEKL. The CDR3 loop spans 13 amino acids. Trimming stripped 0 bases from V and 7 bases from J, with 6 bases between. The CDR3: CASSQEGFGELFF. CDR3 coding DNA: TGCGCCAGCAGCCAAGAAGGCTTCGGGGAGCTGTTTTTT.

The rearrangement links TRBV15 to TRBJ1-6; the D gene is possibly TRBD1 (5 bases). The CDR3 is made up of 14 amino acids. The V end was cut by 0 bases, the J end by 9 bases, with 9 bases between. Germline values: CDR1 LNHNV, CDR2 YYDKDF (reference sequence). The CDR3 sequence is CATSRDGTFSPLHF. As DNA, the CDR3 is TGTGCCACCAGCAGAGATGGGACCTTTTCACCCCTCCACTTT.

The chain employs TRBV6-5 and TRBJ2-7, with no clear D. CDR3 length equals 11 residues. The V gene's germline CDR1 is MNHEY and CDR2 SVGAGI. Trimming cost V 5 bases and J 3 bases, with 5 bases left between them. The CDR3 DNA reads as TGTGCCAGCAGTACCATCTACGAGCAGTACTTC. Its protein product is CASSTIYEQYF.

The chain joins TRBV3-1 (or the pseudogene TRBV3-2) to TRBJ1-6; D call uncertain. The CDR3 is 17 residues long. CDR1 LGHDT and CDR2 YNNKEL come from the germline V gene (reference sequence). Deletions cut 4 bases from V and 5 bases from J, with 18 bases between. CDR3 in amino acids: CASSPYPGNMDNSPLHF. The CDR3 region has the DNA TGTGCCAGCAGCCCCTACCCCGGGAATATGGATAATTCACCCCTCCACTTT.

The CDR3 region has the DNA TGCGCCAGCAGCCAAGAGGCCTCTTACCGAGGACAGTACTTC. Protein product: CASSQEASYRGQYF. J is TRBJ2-4 and V is TRBV4-1; D is unclear. Trimming pared 0 bases from V and 13 bases from J, leaving 16 bases between. The CDR3 is 14 residues long. The V gene's germline CDR1 is MGHRA and CDR2 YSYEKL.